These T cell receptor beta chains were read from a single sample in a study of post-analysis software for immune sequencing data. TCRdb recomputed calls from the PCR reads with MiXCR, one row per CDR3 protein. The table includes roughly 160,000 distinct CDR3 sequences, roughly 35% detected once. Specimen: blood, collected after autologous hematopoietic stem cell transplantation. These receptors came from a girl aged 5 to 17 with multiple sclerosis. Each CDR3 is given with its conserved first and last residue. The order of the fields is clone size, V gene, J gene, D gene, CDR3 protein, CDR3 DNA. The D gene is left open where the match is weak. The size field is filled for only some rows; it gives once, few, many or a size class.

>-|TRBV11-3|TRBJ2-5|-
CASSLPDNQETQYF
TGTGCCAGCAGCTTGCCGGATAACCAAGAGACCCAGTACTTC
>-|TRBV6-1|TRBJ1-1|-
CASSRTRNVEAFF
TGTGCCAGCAGTAGGACAAGGAATGTCGAAGCTTTCTTT
>few|TRBV2|TRBJ2-1|-
CASRDRRLYNEQFF
TGTGCCAGCAGGGATAGGAGGCTCTACAATGAGCAGTTCTTC
>-|TRBV5-1|TRBJ2-1|TRBD2
CASSFHLAASYNEQFF
TGCGCCAGCAGTTTTCACCTAGCGGCCTCCTACAATGAGCAGTTCTTC
>once|TRBV27|TRBJ2-7|TRBD1
CASSLQTGFEQYF
TGTGCCAGCAGTCTCCAGACAGGGTTCGAGCAGTACTTC
>few|TRBV6-4|TRBJ2-1|-
CASSATPDRDEQFF
TGTGCCAGCAGCGCCACTCCCGACCGGGACGAGCAGTTCTTC
>-|TRBV10-3|TRBJ1-2|TRBD1
CAISEPDRGGGYTF
TGTGCCATCAGTGAGCCGGACAGGGGGGGTGGCTACACCTTC
>-|TRBV18|TRBJ1-6|-
CASSPEGDSTPLHF
TGTGCCAGCTCACCGGAAGGGGACTCTACACCCCTCCACTTT
>-|TRBV20-1|TRBJ2-5|TRBD2
CSAIPLAGGAETQYF
TGCAGTGCTATCCCCCTAGCGGGGGGTGCGGAGACCCAGTACTTC
>-|TRBV20-1|TRBJ2-2|TRBD1
CSARDGQGAGTGELFF
TGCAGTGCTAGAGATGGGCAGGGGGCAGGGACCGGGGAGCTGTTTTTT
>-|TRBV10-1|TRBJ2-3|TRBD2
CASSPPGGDTQYF
TGCGCCAGCAGTCCCCCGGGGGGAGATACGCAGTATTTT
>-|TRBV28|TRBJ2-4|-
CASSLLAAKNIQYF
TGTGCCAGCAGTTTGTTGGCAGCTAAAAACATTCAGTACTTC
>few|TRBV6-5|TRBJ2-7|-
CASRAPSGFGEQYF
TGTGCCAGCAGGGCCCCGTCGGGCTTCGGTGAGCAGTACTTC
>few|TRBV7-2|TRBJ2-5|TRBD2
CASSLGGREVETQYF
TGTGCCAGCAGCTTAGGGGGGAGGGAGGTGGAGACCCAGTACTTC
>few|TRBV12-3/TRBV12-4|TRBJ2-3|TRBD2
CASRPGTSGTAQYF
TGTGCCAGCAGACCCGGGACTAGCGGGACCGCCCAGTATTTT
>once|TRBV20-1|TRBJ2-4|TRBD1
CSAVGQGKNIQYF
TGCAGTGCAGTCGGACAGGGAAAAAACATTCAGTACTTC
>few|TRBV11-3|TRBJ2-1|-
CASSLGQPLKNNEQFF
TGTGCCAGCAGCTTAGGTCAGCCACTAAAAAACAATGAGCAGTTCTTC
>-|TRBV6-5|TRBJ2-7|-
CASSYSNLHEQYF
TGTGCCAGCAGTTACTCGAACCTGCACGAGCAGTACTTC
>-|TRBV3-1|TRBJ2-3|TRBD1
CASSPRQGCTDTQYF
TGTGCCAGCAGCCCGCGACAGGGGTGCACAGATACGCAGTATTTT
>-|TRBV4-2|TRBJ2-7|-
CASSLRDGLDEQYF
TGTGCCAGCAGCCTCCGGGACGGACTTGACGAGCAGTACTTC
>few|TRBV4-3|TRBJ2-1|TRBD2
CASSQEISGTPYNEQFF
TGCGCCAGCAGCCAAGAAATTAGCGGGACGCCTTACAATGAGCAGTTCTTC
>-|TRBV4-2|TRBJ2-1|-
CASSQEQEAYNEQFF
TGTGCCAGCAGCCAAGAGCAGGAGGCCTACAATGAGCAGTTCTTC
>once|TRBV10-3|TRBJ2-7|TRBD2
CAISGTSGSRTYEQYF
TGTGCCATCAGCGGGACTAGCGGGAGTCGTACCTACGAGCAGTACTTC
>few|TRBV12-3/TRBV12-4|TRBJ1-2|-
CASSLFPGQYGYTF
TGTGCCAGCAGTTTATTCCCCGGACAGTATGGCTACACCTTC
>few|TRBV9|TRBJ2-2|TRBD2
CASSSGLAGDTGELFF
TGTGCCAGCAGCTCGGGACTAGCGGGGGACACCGGGGAGCTGTTTTTT
>-|TRBV5-1|TRBJ2-5|TRBD1
CASTNPTGTGETQYF
TGCGCCAGCACCAACCCTACCGGGACAGGAGAGACCCAGTACTTC
>-|TRBV19|TRBJ2-5|-
CASSIDGPPRQTQYF
TGTGCCAGTAGTATAGATGGCCCTCCCCGCCAGACCCAGTACTTC
>-|TRBV5-6|TRBJ2-5|TRBD2
CASSNLAVQETQYF
TGTGCCAGCAGCAACCTAGCGGTTCAAGAGACCCAGTACTTC
>-|TRBV29-1|TRBJ2-1|-
CSVVGLGVGYEQFF
TGCAGCGTTGTAGGGCTCGGGGTCGGTTACGAGCAGTTCTTC
>-|TRBV20-1|TRBJ2-4|-
CSVPRERLAKNIQYF
TGCAGTGTACCGAGAGAACGCTTAGCCAAAAACATTCAGTACTTC
>few|TRBV20-1|TRBJ2-1|TRBD2
CSASRRLAGGPSKLYNEQFF
TGCAGTGCTAGTCGTCGACTAGCGGGAGGGCCAAGCAAGTTATACAATGAGCAGTTCTTC
>-|TRBV5-1|TRBJ2-1|TRBD2
CASGPGTRIYNEQFF
TGCGCCAGCGGACCCGGGACTAGAATCTACAATGAGCAGTTCTTC